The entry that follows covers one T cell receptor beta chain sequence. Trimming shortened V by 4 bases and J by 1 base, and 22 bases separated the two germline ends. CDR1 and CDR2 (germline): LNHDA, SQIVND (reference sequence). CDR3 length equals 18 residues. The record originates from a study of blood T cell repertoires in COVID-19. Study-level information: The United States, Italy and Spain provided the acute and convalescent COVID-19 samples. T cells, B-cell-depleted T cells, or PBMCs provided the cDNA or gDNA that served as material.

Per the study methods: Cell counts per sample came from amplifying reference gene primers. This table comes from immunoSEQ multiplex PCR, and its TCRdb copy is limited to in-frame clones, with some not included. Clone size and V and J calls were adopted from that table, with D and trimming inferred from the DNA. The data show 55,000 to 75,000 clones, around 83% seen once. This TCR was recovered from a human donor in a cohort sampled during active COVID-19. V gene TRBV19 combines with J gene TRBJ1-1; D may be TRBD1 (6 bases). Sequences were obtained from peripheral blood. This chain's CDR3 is CASSTTEWTDIWNTEAFF. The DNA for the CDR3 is TGTGCCAGTAGTACAACAGAGTGGACAGACATTTGGAACACTGAAGCTTTCTTT.